This T cell receptor beta chain was identified during a study of T cells in narcolepsy. Turning to the study itself: Enrolled donors included narcolepsy type 1 or type 2 patients and healthy controls.

The CDR3 spans 15 residues. V was shortened by 3 bases and J by 4 bases, with 10 bases between the two germline ends. Germline loops: CDR1 SNHLY, CDR2 FYNNEI. Repertoires were generated with immunoSEQ multiplex PCR, while TCRdb's copy carries only in-frame clones and drops some. The sample includes about 32,000 clones, about four fifths of them seen just once. This TCR was sampled from a human donor in good health. The rearrangement uses TRBV2 and TRBJ2-6; a weak D match, TRBD1 (6 bases). The sample consisted of memory (CD45RA-) CD4+ T cells from blood. The DNA for the CDR3 is TGTGCCAGCAGTGACACCGACAGGGGGGCCAACGTCCTGACTTTC. Protein: CASSDTDRGANVLTF. Using reference TRBV2 and TRBJ2-6 for the parts outside the CDR3, the full variable domain is EPEVTQTPSHQVTQMGQEVILRCVPISNHLYFYWYRQILGQKVEFLVSFYNNEISEKSEIFDDQFSVERPDGSNFTLKIRSTKLEDSAMYFCASSDTDRGANVLTFGAGSRLTVL.